This T cell receptor beta chain stems from a study of CD8 T cells in ankylosing spondylitis. Study-level findings and limits: Matched synovial fluid from ankylosing spondylitis patients was reported to be enriched for disease-linked clones. A motif in TCR beta, a set of fewer than ten highly homologous variants, appeared characteristic of ankylosing spondylitis blood. Some motif variants had been reported before (in reactive arthritis synovial fluid and blood).

The CDR3 extends over 14 amino acids. Germline V gene sequence: CDR1 SGDLS, CDR2 YYNGEE. Trimming left V 0 bases short and J 2 bases short, with 8 bases between. This clonotype was seen at least ten times. As yet, its antigen is unknown. Each TCR beta library was made by quantitative 5'-RACE that incorporated molecular barcodes. Via MiXCR, TCRdb re-called the 5' RACE reads, giving one row per CDR3 protein. The sample consists of some 25,000 distinct CDR3 sequences, 2.5% to 3% of them appearing once. This receptor was taken from a female donor with ankylosing spondylitis or in good health (not recorded which). The chain employs TRBV9 and TRBJ1-1; D not resolved. Material: blood, either unsorted or a sorted T cell fraction (not recorded which). The CDR3 DNA follows: TGTGCCAGCAGCGTAGGGGAGATAAACACTGAAGCTTTCTTT. Translation: CASSVGEINTEAFF.